These T cell receptor beta chains were read from a single sample in a study of T cells in Graves' hyperthyroidism and ophthalmopathy. MiXCR, applied by TCRdb to the multiplex PCR reads, yields one record per CDR3 protein. The sample has some 300,000 distinct CDR3 sequences, around 19% seen once. Sequenced sample: blood. The receptor source for this set is a man aged 50 or older with Graves' ophthalmopathy. Each CDR3 is given without its conserved first and last residue. Only some rows state a clone size, as once, few, many or a class for expanded clones.

clone_size v_call cdr3_aa
few TRBV11-1 ASSSDTGRGETQY
NA TRBV9 ASSVRVSRSTNEKLF
NA TRBV3-1 ASSQDARGIVDIQY
many TRBV5-1 ASSLGAGENYEQY
many TRBV6-2/TRBV6-3 ASSYEGELSYNEQF
NA TRBV7-9 ASSFGQGIFYEQY
NA TRBV5-6 ASSPPGQVYEQY
NA TRBV24-1 ATSDLRPALWPQH
many TRBV7-3 ASSLAGTGLGGANVLT
NA TRBV28 ASRKPPGQGKYTQY
NA TRBV6-1 ASRDRLQSYEQY
many TRBV9 ASSPVGGRRGSYNEQF
once TRBV6-1 ASSPRRQGGATNEKLF
many TRBV4-1 ASSRGTSANEQF
many TRBV2 ASDWTGNQPQH